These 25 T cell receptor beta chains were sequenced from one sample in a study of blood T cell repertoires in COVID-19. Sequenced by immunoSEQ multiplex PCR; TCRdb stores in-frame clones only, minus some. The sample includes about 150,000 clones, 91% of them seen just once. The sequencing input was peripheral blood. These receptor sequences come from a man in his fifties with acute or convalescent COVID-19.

CDR3 protein: CASSPRATGAEAFF. The CDR3 DNA is TGTGCCAGCAGCCCCCGTGCAACGGGAGCCGAAGCTTTCTTT. The V and J genes are TRBV25-1 and TRBJ1-1; D remains ambiguous. V lost 6 bases to trimming and J lost 8 bases, with 19 bases between them. The CDR3 sequence is 14 residues long. CDR1 and CDR2 (germline): MGHDK, SYGVNS.

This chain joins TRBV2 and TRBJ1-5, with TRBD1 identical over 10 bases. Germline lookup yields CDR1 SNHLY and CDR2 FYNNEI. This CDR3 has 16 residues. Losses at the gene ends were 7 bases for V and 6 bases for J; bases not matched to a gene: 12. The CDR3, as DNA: TGTGCCAGCACCCTGGAGGCGACAGGGGGCTTTCAGCCCCAGCATTTT. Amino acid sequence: CASTLEATGGFQPQHF.

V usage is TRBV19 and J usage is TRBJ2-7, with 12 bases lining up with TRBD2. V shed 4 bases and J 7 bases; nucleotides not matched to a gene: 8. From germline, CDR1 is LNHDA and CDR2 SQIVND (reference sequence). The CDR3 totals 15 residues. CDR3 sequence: CASSTRTSGNREQYF. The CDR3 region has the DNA TGTGCCAGTAGTACCAGGACTAGCGGGAACCGTGAGCAGTACTTC.

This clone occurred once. Written as DNA, the CDR3 is TGTGCCACCAGTGATCGTGACAGAATATATGGCTACACCTTC. Its translation: CATSDRDRIYGYTF. The V and J genes are TRBV24-1 and TRBJ1-2; possible D gene TRBD1, 5 bases. V shed 3 bases and J shed 5 bases, with 12 bases lying between them. This CDR3 comprises 14 residues. In germline, CDR1 is KGHDR, CDR2 SFDVKD.

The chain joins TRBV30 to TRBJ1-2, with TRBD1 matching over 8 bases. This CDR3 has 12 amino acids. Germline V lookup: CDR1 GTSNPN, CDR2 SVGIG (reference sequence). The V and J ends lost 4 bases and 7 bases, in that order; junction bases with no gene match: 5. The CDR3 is CAWTWGTGGYTF. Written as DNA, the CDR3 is TGTGCCTGGACTTGGGGGACAGGTGGCTACACCTTC.

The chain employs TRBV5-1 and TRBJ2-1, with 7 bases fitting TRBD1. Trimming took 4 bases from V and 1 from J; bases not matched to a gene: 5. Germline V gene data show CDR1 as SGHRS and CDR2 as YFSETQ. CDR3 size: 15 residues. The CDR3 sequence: CASSIYRGSYNEQFF. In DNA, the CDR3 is TGCGCCAGCAGCATTTACAGGGGTTCCTACAATGAGCAGTTCTTC.

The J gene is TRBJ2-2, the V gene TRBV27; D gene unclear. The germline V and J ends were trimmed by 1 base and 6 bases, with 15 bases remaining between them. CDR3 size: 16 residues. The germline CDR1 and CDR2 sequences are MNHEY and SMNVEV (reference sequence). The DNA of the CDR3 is TGTGCCAGCAGTTTATTGGGTTCTTTAAGCGCCGGGGAGCTGTTTTTT. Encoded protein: CASSLLGSLSAGELFF.

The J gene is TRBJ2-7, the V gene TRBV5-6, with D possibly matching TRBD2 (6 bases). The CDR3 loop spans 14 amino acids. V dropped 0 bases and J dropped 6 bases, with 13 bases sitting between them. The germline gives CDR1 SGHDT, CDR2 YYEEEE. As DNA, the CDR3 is TGTGCCAGCAGCTTGGCGGGAGCCGCCCTCGAGCAGTACTTC. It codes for CASSLAGAALEQYF.

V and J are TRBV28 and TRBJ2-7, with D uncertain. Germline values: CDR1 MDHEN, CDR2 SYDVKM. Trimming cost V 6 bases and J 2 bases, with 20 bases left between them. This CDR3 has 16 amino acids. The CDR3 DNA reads TGTGCCAGCAGGTCAGGTGGGTTCGGAAAGACCTACGAGCAGTACTTC. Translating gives CASRSGGFGKTYEQYF.

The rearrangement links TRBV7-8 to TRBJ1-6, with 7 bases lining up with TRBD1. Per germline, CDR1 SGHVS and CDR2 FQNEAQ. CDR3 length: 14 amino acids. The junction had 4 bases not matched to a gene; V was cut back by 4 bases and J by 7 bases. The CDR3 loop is CASSSGQYNSPLHF. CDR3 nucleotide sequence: TGTGCCAGCAGCTCGGGACAGTACAATTCACCCCTCCACTTT.

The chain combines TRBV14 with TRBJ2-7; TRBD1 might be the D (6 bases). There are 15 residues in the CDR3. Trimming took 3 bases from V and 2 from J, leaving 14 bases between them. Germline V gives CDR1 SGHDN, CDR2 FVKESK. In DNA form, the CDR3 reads TGTGCCAGCAGCCATCCAACAGGGATCCCCTACGAGCAGTACGTC. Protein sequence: CASSHPTGIPYEQYV.

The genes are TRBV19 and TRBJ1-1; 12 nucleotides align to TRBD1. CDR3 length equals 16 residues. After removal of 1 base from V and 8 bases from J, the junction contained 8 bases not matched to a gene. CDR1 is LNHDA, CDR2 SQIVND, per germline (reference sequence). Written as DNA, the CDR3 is TGTGCCAGTAGTATAGCCCTCGCGGGACAGGGGGCCGAAGCTTTCTTT. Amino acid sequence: CASSIALAGQGAEAFF.

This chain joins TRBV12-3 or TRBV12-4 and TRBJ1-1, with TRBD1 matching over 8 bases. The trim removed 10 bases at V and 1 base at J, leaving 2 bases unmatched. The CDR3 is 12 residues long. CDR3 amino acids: CATGTGNTEAFF. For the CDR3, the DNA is TGTGCCACCGGGACAGGGAACACTGAAGCTTTCTTT.

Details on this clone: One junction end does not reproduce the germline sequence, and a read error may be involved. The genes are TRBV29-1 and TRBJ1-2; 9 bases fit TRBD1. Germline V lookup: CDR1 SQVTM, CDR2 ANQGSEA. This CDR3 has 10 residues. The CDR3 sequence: CSVAGQGMNF. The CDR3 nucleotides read TGCAGCGTAGCCGGACAGGGGATGAACTTC.

CDR3 region: CASSENRGETQYF. CDR3 sequence (DNA): TGTGCCAGCAGTGAAAACAGGGGAGAGACCCAGTACTTC. The chain combines TRBV2 with TRBJ2-5, with 7 bases identical to TRBD1. The CDR3 runs to 13 residues. Germline V gene lookup returns CDR1 SNHLY and CDR2 FYNNEI. The trim removed 2 bases at V and 4 bases at J, leaving 1 base unmatched.

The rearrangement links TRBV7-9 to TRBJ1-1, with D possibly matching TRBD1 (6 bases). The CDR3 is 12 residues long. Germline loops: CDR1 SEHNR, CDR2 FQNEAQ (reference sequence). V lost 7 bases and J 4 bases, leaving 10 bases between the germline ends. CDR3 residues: CASNRGATEAFF. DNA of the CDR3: TGTGCCAGCAATCGGGGGGCCACTGAAGCTTTCTTT.

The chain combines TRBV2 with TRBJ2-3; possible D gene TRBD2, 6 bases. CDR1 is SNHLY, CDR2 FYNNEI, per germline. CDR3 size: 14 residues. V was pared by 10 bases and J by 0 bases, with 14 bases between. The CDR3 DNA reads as TGTGCCATTCGGGGGATCTCAAGCACAGATACGCAGTATTTT. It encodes CAIRGISSTDTQYF.

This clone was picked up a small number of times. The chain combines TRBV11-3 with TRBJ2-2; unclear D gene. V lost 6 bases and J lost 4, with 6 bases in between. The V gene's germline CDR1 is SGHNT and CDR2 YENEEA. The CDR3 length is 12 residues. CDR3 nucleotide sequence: TGTGCCAGCAGATCGGGCACCGGGGAGCTGTTTTTT. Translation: CASRSGTGELFF.

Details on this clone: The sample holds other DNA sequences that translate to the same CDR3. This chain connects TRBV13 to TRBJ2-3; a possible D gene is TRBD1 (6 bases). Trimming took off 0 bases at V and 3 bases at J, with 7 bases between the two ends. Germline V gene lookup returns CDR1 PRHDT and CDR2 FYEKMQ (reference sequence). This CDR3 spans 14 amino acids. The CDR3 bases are TGTGCCAGCAGCTTAGGGCAGGGGACAGATACGCAGTATTTT. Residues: CASSLGQGTDTQYF.

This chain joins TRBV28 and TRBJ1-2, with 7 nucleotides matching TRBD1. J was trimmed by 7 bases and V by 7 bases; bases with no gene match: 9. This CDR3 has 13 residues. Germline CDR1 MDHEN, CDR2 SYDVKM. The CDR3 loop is CASTRTGFSGYTF. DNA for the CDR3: TGTGCCAGCACCAGGACAGGATTTAGTGGCTACACCTTC.

The CDR3: CASFAGDSYNEQFF. In nucleotides, the CDR3 is TGTGCCAGCTTTGCAGGGGATTCCTACAATGAGCAGTTCTTC. The gene calls are TRBV27 and TRBJ2-1; D might be TRBD1 (6 bases). The CDR3 contains 14 residues. V lost 8 bases to trimming and J lost 1 base, with 12 bases between them. Germline CDR1 is MNHEY and CDR2 is SMNVEV (reference sequence).

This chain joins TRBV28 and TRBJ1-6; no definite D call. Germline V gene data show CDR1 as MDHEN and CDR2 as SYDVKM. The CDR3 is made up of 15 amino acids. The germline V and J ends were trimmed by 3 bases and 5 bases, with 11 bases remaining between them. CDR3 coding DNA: TGTGCCAGCAGTTTTGGAGGAACGGATAATTCACCCCTCCACTTT. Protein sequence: CASSFGGTDNSPLHF.

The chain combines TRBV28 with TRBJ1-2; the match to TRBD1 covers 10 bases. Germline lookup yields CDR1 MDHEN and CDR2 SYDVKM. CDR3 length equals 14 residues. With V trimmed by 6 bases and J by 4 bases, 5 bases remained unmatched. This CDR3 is CASSPGQGSYGYTF. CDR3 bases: TGTGCCAGCAGCCCGGGACAGGGGTCCTATGGCTACACCTTC.

In DNA form, the CDR3 reads TGTGCCAGTAGTAGACAGGGGACATGGACAGATACGCAGTATTTT. Translated: CASSRQGTWTDTQYF. The chain employs TRBV19 and TRBJ2-3, with TRBD1 identical over 8 bases. V was clipped by 4 bases and J by 3 bases; unmatched bases: 6. This CDR3 is built from 15 residues. Germline V gives CDR1 LNHDA, CDR2 SQIVND (reference sequence).

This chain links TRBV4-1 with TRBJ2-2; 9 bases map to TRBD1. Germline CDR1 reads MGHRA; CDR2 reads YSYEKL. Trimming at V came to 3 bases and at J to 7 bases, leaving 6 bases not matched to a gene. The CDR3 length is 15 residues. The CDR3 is CASSHVQGAGGELFF. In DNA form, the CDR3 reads TGCGCCAGCAGCCACGTACAGGGGGCCGGCGGGGAGCTGTTTTTT.